These 5 T cell receptor beta chains were all obtained from the same sample, sequenced in a study of blood T cell repertoires in COVID-19. Clones were sequenced by immunoSEQ multiplex PCR, and TCRdb holds only the in-frame ones, with some missing. The sample records approximately 300,000 clones, 75% to 90% being singletons. The sequencing input was PBMCs or T cells enriched from blood (not recorded which). The receptor source for this set is a man in his fifties or sixties who had recovered from COVID-19.

CDR3 nucleotide sequence: TGTGCCAGCAGTTACCAGGGGGCGGATGAAAAACTGTTTTTT. This codes for CASSYQGADEKLFF. The chain uses TRBV6-5 and TRBJ1-4; 8 bases agree with TRBD1. V dropped 2 bases and J dropped 6; count of bases not matched to a gene: 2. Looked up from germline, CDR1 is MNHEY and CDR2 is SVGAGI. CDR3 length: 14 residues.

The chain recombines TRBV6-4 with TRBJ1-2; D uncertain. The V and J ends lost 0 bases and 5 bases respectively, with 10 bases between them. From germline, CDR1 is MRHNA and CDR2 SNTAGT. The CDR3 contains 14 residues. The CDR3 nucleotides are TGTGCCAGCAGTGACTCACCGGGATTGTATGGCTACACCTTC. Its protein is CASSDSPGLYGYTF.

V gene TRBV11-3 combines with J gene TRBJ2-1; no clear D gene. The germline CDR1 and CDR2 sequences are SGHNT and YENEEA. V dropped 4 bases and J dropped 2 bases, with 9 bases sitting between them. This CDR3 is 14 amino acids long. The CDR3 nucleotides are TGTGCCAGCAGCTCAGCGCTGGCCTACAATGAGCAGTTCTTC. Protein product: CASSSALAYNEQFF.

The J gene is TRBJ2-7, the V gene TRBV13, with a weak D call TRBD1 (6 bases). Germline values: CDR1 PRHDT, CDR2 FYEKMQ (reference sequence). The CDR3 covers 16 residues. V lost 5 bases, J lost 3 bases, and 20 bases lay in between. CDR3: CASSPGTSSLDYEQYF. The CDR3 DNA reads as TGTGCCAGCAGCCCTGGGACATCCTCTCTCGACTACGAGCAGTACTTC.

V is TRBV10-3 and J is TRBJ1-5; D may be TRBD1 (5 bases). Trimming removed 0 bases from V and 6 bases from J, with 9 bases in between. CDR1 and CDR2 from the germline V gene are ENHRY and SYGVKD. The CDR3 spans 14 residues. DNA of the CDR3: TGTGCCATCAGTGAGTCGGAGGGGACTCAGCCCCAGCATTTT. Protein: CAISESEGTQPQHF.